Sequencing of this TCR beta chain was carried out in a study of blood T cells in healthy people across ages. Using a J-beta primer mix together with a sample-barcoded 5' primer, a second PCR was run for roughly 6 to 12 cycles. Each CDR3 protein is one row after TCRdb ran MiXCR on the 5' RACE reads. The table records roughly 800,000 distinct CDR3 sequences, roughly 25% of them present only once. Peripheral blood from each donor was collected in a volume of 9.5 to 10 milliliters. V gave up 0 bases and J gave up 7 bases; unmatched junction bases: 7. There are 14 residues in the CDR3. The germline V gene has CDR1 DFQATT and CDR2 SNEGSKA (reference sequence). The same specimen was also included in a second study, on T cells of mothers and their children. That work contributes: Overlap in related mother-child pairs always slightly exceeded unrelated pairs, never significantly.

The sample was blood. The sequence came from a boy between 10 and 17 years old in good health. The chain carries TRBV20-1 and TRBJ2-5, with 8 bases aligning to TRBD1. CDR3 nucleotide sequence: TGCAGTGCTAGAGATCGTTCACAGGGGGTGACCCAGTACTTC. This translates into CSARDRSQGVTQYF.